The 17 T cell receptor beta chains given below trace back to one sample, sequenced in a study of OX40 agonist ivuxolimab in advanced cancers. TCRdb's copy holds only in-frame clones and misses some; the assay was immunoSEQ multiplex PCR. The sample holds 55,000 to 65,000 clones, around 87% seen once. The sample consisted of CD4+ or CD8+ T cells sorted from blood, taken in a trial of the OX40 agonist ivuxolimab. The receptors were sampled from an adult with an advanced solid tumor such as melanoma, head and neck, liver or kidney cancer.

This clone has just a few counts. This rearrangement joins TRBV7-8 to TRBJ2-4; the D is unclear. The CDR3 sequence is 14 residues long. With 5 bases removed from V and 2 bases from J, the gap between germline ends came to 10 bases. CDR1 and CDR2 (germline): SGHVS, FQNEAQ. CDR3 residues: CASSLTETKNIQYF. In DNA form, the CDR3 reads TGTGCCAGCAGCCTAACAGAGACCAAAAACATTCAGTACTTC.

The chain is built from TRBV5-1 and TRBJ2-1; D is unclear. Germline V gene data show CDR1 as SGHRS and CDR2 as YFSETQ. Trimming left V 0 bases short and J 3 bases short, with 7 bases between. The CDR3 runs 14 residues. For the CDR3, the DNA is TGCGCCAGCAGCTTGGATACCCTCTACAATGAGCAGTTCTTC. Protein: CASSLDTLYNEQFF.

This chain links TRBV5-1 with TRBJ2-7, with 8 bases identical to TRBD1. Germline-derived CDR1 and CDR2 are SGHRS and YFSETQ. Unmatched junction bases numbered 6, after V lost 3 bases and J lost 7 bases. The CDR3 loop spans 13 amino acids. This CDR3 is CASSYGQGGEQYF. CDR3 DNA: TGCGCCAGCAGCTACGGACAGGGTGGGGAGCAGTACTTC.

The rearrangement joins TRBV6-1 to TRBJ1-4, with 8 nucleotides matching TRBD1. Germline values: CDR1 MNHNS, CDR2 SASEGT. The length of the CDR3 is 14 residues. After removal of 9 bases from V and 0 bases from J, the junction contained 3 bases not matched to a gene. The CDR3 loop is CASRQGPTNEKLFF. Here the CDR3 DNA reads TGTGCCAGTCGACAGGGGCCAACTAATGAAAAACTGTTTTTT.

The chain recombines TRBV7-6 with TRBJ2-1; 11 nucleotides match TRBD1. The germline V gene encodes CDR1 SGHVS and CDR2 FNYEAQ. This CDR3 has 15 amino acids. The trim removed 5 bases at V and 7 bases at J, leaving 7 bases unmatched. CDR3 nucleotides: TGTGCCAGCAGCACCGGACAGGGGGCGAGGAATGAGCAGTTCTTC. Amino acid sequence: CASSTGQGARNEQFF.

The chain joins TRBV6-5 to TRBJ1-2; 7 bases fit TRBD1. The germline gives CDR1 MNHEY, CDR2 SVGAGI. J gave up 0 bases and V 5 bases, and 6 bases lay outside the gene matches. The CDR3 is 15 amino acids. The CDR3 DNA is TGTGCCAGCAGTACGCCACAGGGGTCTAACTATGGCTACACCTTC. It yields the protein CASSTPQGSNYGYTF.

V gene TRBV5-1 combines with J gene TRBJ2-3, with 8 positions matching TRBD1. The V segment lost 4 bases and the J segment 2 bases; nucleotides outside the gene matches: 9. CDR3 size: 16 residues. Germline V gene lookup returns CDR1 SGHRS and CDR2 YFSETQ. The CDR3 region is CASSPNPGGNTDTQYF. The CDR3 bases are TGCGCCAGCAGCCCGAATCCAGGGGGCAACACAGATACGCAGTATTTT.

This chain connects TRBV19 to TRBJ1-4; no clear D gene. Trimming took off 5 bases at V and 8 bases at J, with 15 bases between the two ends. There are 14 residues in the CDR3. CDR1 is LNHDA, CDR2 SQIVND, per germline (reference sequence). CDR3 amino acids: CASSERGQMEKLFF. The CDR3 DNA is TGTGCCAGTAGTGAAAGAGGGCAGATGGAAAAACTGTTTTTT.

This chain connects TRBV12-5 to TRBJ1-1; no clear D gene. There are 13 residues in the CDR3. CDR1 and CDR2 from the germline V gene are LGHNT and FRNRAP. The V gene lost 4 bases and the J gene lost 1 base, with 7 bases spanning the gap. The CDR3 protein is CASGSPGNTEAFF. The CDR3 bases are TGTGCTAGTGGTTCCCCTGGGAACACTGAAGCTTTCTTT.

CDR3 coding DNA: TGTGCCAGTAGCACTGGGCGACTAGCGGGACCCAATGAGCAGTTCTTC. Residues: CASSTGRLAGPNEQFF. V gene TRBV19 combines with J gene TRBJ2-1, with 11 bases aligning to TRBD2. Germline CDR1 is LNHDA and CDR2 is SQIVND (reference sequence). The J segment lost 6 bases and the V segment lost 6 bases, leaving 10 bases of the junction unmatched. CDR3 length: 16 amino acids.

V usage is TRBV4-1 and J usage is TRBJ2-3; tentatively, D is TRBD1 or TRBD2 (5 bases each). This CDR3 is 16 amino acids long. Germline assignment: CDR1 MGHRA and CDR2 YSYEKL. V was cut by 3 bases and J by 1 base, with 14 bases left in between. CDR3 protein: CASSQGVLGGTDTQYF. CDR3 coding DNA: TGCGCCAGCAGCCAGGGGGTACTAGGGGGCACAGATACGCAGTATTTT.

The chain combines TRBV19 with TRBJ2-3, with D uncertain. V was pared by 2 bases and J by 2 bases, with 5 bases between. Germline V gene lookup returns CDR1 LNHDA and CDR2 SQIVND (reference sequence). This CDR3 comprises 13 residues. CDR3 amino acids: CASSIKHTDTQYF. In DNA form, the CDR3 reads TGTGCCAGTAGTATAAAACACACAGATACGCAGTATTTT.

This sequence joins TRBV16 and TRBJ1-2; weak D call: TRBD1 (6 bases). Trimming left V 4 bases short and J 3 bases short, with 9 bases between. Germline values: CDR1 KGHSY, CDR2 FQNENV. The CDR3 covers 13 residues. CDR3: CASSPGGDYGYTF. The CDR3 bases are TGTGCCAGCAGCCCCGGGGGCGACTATGGCTACACCTTC.

V is TRBV5-1 and J is TRBJ2-6; maybe TRBD1 (6 bases). The length of the CDR3 is 15 residues. CDR1 is SGHRS, CDR2 YFSETQ, per germline. V was clipped by 6 bases and J by 1 base, with 11 bases between them. CDR3 amino acids: CASNTGFSGANVLTF. The CDR3 coding sequence is TGCGCCAGCAACACAGGGTTTTCTGGGGCCAACGTCCTGACTTTC.

The rearrangement links TRBV5-1 to TRBJ2-7; no reliable D call. The CDR3 is 14 residues long. Germline V CDR1 and CDR2: SGHRS, YFSETQ. V was clipped by 0 bases and J by 5 bases, with 12 bases between them. Here the CDR3 reads CASSLDQTDHEQYF. The CDR3 nucleotides read TGCGCCAGCAGCTTGGACCAAACAGACCACGAGCAGTACTTC.

This clone was found a few times. The chain has TRBV7-2 and TRBJ2-3, with D possibly matching TRBD1 (5 bases). The CDR3 is 14 amino acids. Germline V lookup: CDR1 SGHTA, CDR2 FQGNSA. The V end lost 6 bases, the J end lost 1 base, and 11 bases lay between the germline ends. The CDR3 region has the DNA TGTGCCAGCAGTCCCTCACAGGGCACAGATACGCAGTATTTT. As protein: CASSPSQGTDTQYF.

The chain carries TRBV10-3 and TRBJ2-7, with 8 nucleotides matching TRBD2. V shed 10 bases, J shed 7 bases, and the junction held 6 bases outside the gene matches. The CDR3 contains 11 residues. The germline gives CDR1 ENHRY, CDR2 SYGVKD. The chain's CDR3 is CASGLAREQYF. CDR3 coding DNA: TGTGCCAGCGGACTAGCTCGGGAGCAGTACTTC.